Described below is a single T cell receptor (beta chain) sequence and its context. This clone was recorded a few times. Its cognate antigen has yet to be identified. No base qualities exist here, and no much larger clone lies one base off it. The data were taken from a study of beta chain features in type 1 diabetes listed by TCRdb under 2018. Describing the broader study: No differences in mean age, gender distribution, total cell number or subset yield were found between patients and healthy donors. A total of over 95,000,000 sorted cells were examined across all samples, and RNA yield correlated strongly with the number of cells per subset. In the study, TCRB repertoires of sorted circulating CD4+ T cell subsets from recently diagnosed type 1 diabetes patients were compared with those of matched healthy donors. Regulatory and stem cell-like memory subsets were obtained from only 8 patients and roughly 8 healthy donors, while naive and central memory subsets were obtained from all 30 or so donors.

Each donor gave one peripheral blood draw, averaging roughly 100 mL, which was collected into heparinised tubes. A BD FACSAria II was used to sort naive, central memory, regulatory and stem cell-like memory CD4+ T cells with a panel that included CD45RO, CCR7, CD25, CD127, CD95 and CD27. All sorted populations exceeded 95% purity. Right away, PBMCs were isolated by Lymphoprep density gradient centrifugation and were stained directly, with no culture step. So that batch effects would be minimized, each experiment stained and sorted samples in pairs, pairing one healthy donor with one patient. All of the isolated RNA was reverse transcribed with the High Capacity cDNA Reverse Transcription Kit, so expressed TCRB transcripts were sequenced. Naive, central memory and regulatory T cell samples underwent deep immunoSEQ sequencing, averaging about 3.57 million total reads per sample. After sorted cells were lysed in RLT buffer, RNA was extracted with DNase-treated RNeasy Micro or Mini kits, with the choice depending on cell number. To prevent cross-contamination, every cell subset was processed on its own, while patient and healthy donor samples were processed together. Using the immunoSEQ multiplex PCR, TCRB sequences were amplified from cDNA into 87-bp fragments spanning the CDR3 region. Sequencing of the amplicons was performed on the Illumina HiSeq platform. In the paper's pipeline: PCR bias was corrected computationally using synthetic template baselines, and reads within Hamming distance 2 were collapsed, with unmergeable singletons discarded. Reads were aligned to IMGT to assign V, D and J genes, CDR3 length, and insertions or deletions at six rearrangement sites. Within each subset, clonotype counts were normalized to sorted cell number, after which true diversity and Gini coefficients were computed with the tcR R package. The overlap coefficient, calculated on TCRB nucleotide sequences, was used to measure repertoire sharing. Out-of-frame TCRB sequences from naive cells were analyzed as a proxy for the pre-selection repertoire. TCRdb obtained this table from immuneACCESS and retained in-frame rearrangements with V and J assigned. These tables miss some clones; where compared with another copy, unresolved V genes account for less than half of the shortfall, and the remainder is unexplained. From that table come the V and J calls and clone size; the DNA was used to work out D and trimming. The sample data list a few hundred thousand clones, and roughly 13% of these were observed just once. Approximately 0.011% of the sample is taken by the ten largest.

Via the germline V gene, CDR1 is SGHVS and CDR2 FNYEAQ. Compared with germline, V lacks 4 bases and J lacks 0 bases; bases without a gene match: 7. Including cysteine and phenylalanine, the CDR3 has 16 amino acids. Only the CDR3 DNA stays, 48 bases, in frame from base 1. What the authors observed across the whole study: Because small numbers of individuals were included in the HLA sub-analyses, any influence of HLA type on TCRB rearrangement was left unresolved. At VDJ recombination sites, type 1 diabetes patients had fewer insertions and more deleted nucleotides, which implies abnormalities in thymic rearrangement. The naive, central memory and regulatory TCRB repertoires appeared to resemble one another more closely among patients than among healthy donors. Because cDNA was sequenced instead of genomic DNA, activated cells with high expression could be over-represented, although the groups did not differ in activation or CD3 levels. Shorter templates might have been favored by PCR, but patient and control samples were amplified and corrected together, so both groups would have been affected equally by any skew. Type 1 diabetes patients showed a moderate but significant shortening of TCRB CDR3 length in all four CD4+ subsets.

The sequence was obtained from a woman younger than 35 with type 1 diabetes. Sample: naive CD4+ T cells from blood. In light of the paper, this sample's cell subset or site label describes: true naive CD4+ T cells. The V and J segments used are TRBV7-6 and TRBJ2-7; the junction holds 9 bases that match TRBD2. For the CDR3, the sequence is CASSSKTSGSSYEQYF. The nucleotide sequence is TGTGCCAGCAGCTCCAAGACTAGCGGAAGCTCCTACGAGCAGTACTTC.